Shown below are 3 T cell receptor beta chains from a single sample sequenced in a study of CD4 T cells in relation to SARS-CoV-2 and coronaviruses. This table comes from immunoSEQ multiplex PCR, and its TCRdb copy is limited to in-frame clones, with some not included. The sample yields about 20,000 clones, 77% seen once. Before the COVID-19 pandemic, during about 2010-2018, CD4+ T cells were taken from unexposed donors. Isolation of CD4+ T cells took place after less than twelve days in culture. Their specific antigens are unknown. Material for sequencing was CD4+ T cells from PBMCs, cultured in vitro. All receptors come from a human donor in good health.

The chain has TRBV7-9 and TRBJ2-5, with 7 bases fitting TRBD1. CDR3 length: 15 amino acids. Germline values: CDR1 SEHNR, CDR2 FQNEAQ (reference sequence). Trimming took 2 bases from V and 2 from J; bases not matched to a gene: 5. CDR3 residues: CASSLHSGQQETQYF. The CDR3 bases are TGTGCCAGCAGCTTACACTCGGGACAGCAAGAGACCCAGTACTTC.

The chain uses TRBV7-9 and TRBJ2-1, with 7 bases lining up with TRBD1. This CDR3 is built from 15 residues. V lost 3 bases to trimming and J lost 6 bases; unmatched junction nucleotides: 8. Germline CDR1 reads SEHNR; CDR2 reads FQNEAQ (reference sequence). CDR3 loop: CASSFPGGDSNEQFF. The CDR3 nucleotides read TGTGCCAGCAGCTTCCCAGGGGGTGATTCCAATGAGCAGTTCTTC.

The chain couples TRBV19 to TRBJ1-1; TRBD1 might be the D (5 bases). Trimming removed 4 bases from V and 4 bases from J, with 10 bases in between. There are 13 residues in the CDR3. Germline CDR1 reads LNHDA; CDR2 reads SQIVND (reference sequence). The CDR3 protein is CASSTGRSTEAFF. The CDR3 DNA reads TGTGCCAGTAGTACGGGGCGGAGCACTGAAGCTTTCTTT.